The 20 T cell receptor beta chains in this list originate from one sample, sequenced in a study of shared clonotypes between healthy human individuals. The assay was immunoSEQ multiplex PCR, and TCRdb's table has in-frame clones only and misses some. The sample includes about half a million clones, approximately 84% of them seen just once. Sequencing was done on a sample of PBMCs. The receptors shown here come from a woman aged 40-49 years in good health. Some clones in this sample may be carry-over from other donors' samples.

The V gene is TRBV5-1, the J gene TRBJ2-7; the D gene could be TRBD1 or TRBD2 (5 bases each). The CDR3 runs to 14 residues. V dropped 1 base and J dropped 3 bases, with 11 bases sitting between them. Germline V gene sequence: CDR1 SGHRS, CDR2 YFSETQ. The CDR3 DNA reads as TGCGCCAGCAGCTTGAGCGGCCAGGGCTACGAGCAGTACTTC. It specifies CASSLSGQGYEQYF.

The CDR3 DNA sequence: TGTGCCAGCAGTTTAAGGGGTGTGAGTAACACTGAAGCTTTCTTT. Residues: CASSLRGVSNTEAFF. The rearrangement joins TRBV27 to TRBJ1-1; D is perhaps TRBD1 (5 bases). Deletions cut 2 bases from V and 2 bases from J, with 12 bases between. The CDR3 sequence is 15 residues long. Germline lookup yields CDR1 MNHEY and CDR2 SMNVEV (reference sequence).

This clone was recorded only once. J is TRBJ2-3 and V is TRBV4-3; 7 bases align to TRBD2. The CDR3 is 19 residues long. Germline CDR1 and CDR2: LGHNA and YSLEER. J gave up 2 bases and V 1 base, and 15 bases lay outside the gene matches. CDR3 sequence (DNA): TGCGCCAGCAGCCAAGGAATACTCAACCGGGACTACAACACAGATACGCAGTATTTT. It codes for CASSQGILNRDYNTDTQYF.

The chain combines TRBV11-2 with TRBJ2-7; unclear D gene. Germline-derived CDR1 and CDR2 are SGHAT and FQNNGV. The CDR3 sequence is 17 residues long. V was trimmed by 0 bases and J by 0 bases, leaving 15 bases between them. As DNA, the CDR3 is TGTGCCAGCAGCTTAGATTCGGCACGTACCATCTCCTACGAGCAGTACTTC. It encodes CASSLDSARTISYEQYF.

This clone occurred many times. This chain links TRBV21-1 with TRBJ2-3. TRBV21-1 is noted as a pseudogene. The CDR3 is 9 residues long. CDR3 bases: TGTTGGACCACAGATACGCAGTATTTT. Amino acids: CWTTDTQYF.

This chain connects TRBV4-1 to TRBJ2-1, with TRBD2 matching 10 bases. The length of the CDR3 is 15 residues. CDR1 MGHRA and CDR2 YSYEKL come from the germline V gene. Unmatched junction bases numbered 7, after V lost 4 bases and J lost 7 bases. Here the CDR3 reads CASSPGLAWENEQFF. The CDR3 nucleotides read TGCGCCAGCAGCCCGGGACTAGCGTGGGAGAATGAGCAGTTCTTC.

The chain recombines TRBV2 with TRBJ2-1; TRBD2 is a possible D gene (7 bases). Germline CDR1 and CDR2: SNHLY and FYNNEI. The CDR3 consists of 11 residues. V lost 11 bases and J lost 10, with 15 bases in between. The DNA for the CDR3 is TGTGCCCCCGGGGGGCGTAGGGAGCAGTTCTTC. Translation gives CAPGGRREQFF.

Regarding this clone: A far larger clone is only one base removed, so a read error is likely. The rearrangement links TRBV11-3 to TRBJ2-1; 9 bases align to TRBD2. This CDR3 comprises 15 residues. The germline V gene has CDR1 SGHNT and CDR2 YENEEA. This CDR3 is CASSTGTSSSNEQLF. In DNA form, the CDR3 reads TGTGCCAGCAGCACCGGGACTAGCTCCTCGAATGAGCAGCTCTTC.

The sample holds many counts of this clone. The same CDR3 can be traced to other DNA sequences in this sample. CDR3 residues: CASSYSGTAVYEQYF. CDR3 nucleotides: TGTGCCAGCAGTTACTCGGGGACAGCTGTGTACGAGCAGTACTTC. The gene calls are TRBV6-5 and TRBJ2-5, with 7 positions matching TRBD1. The J call may be mistaken, given a closer DNA end match to TRBJ2-7. CDR3 size: 15 residues. In germline, CDR1 is MNHEY, CDR2 SVGAGI.

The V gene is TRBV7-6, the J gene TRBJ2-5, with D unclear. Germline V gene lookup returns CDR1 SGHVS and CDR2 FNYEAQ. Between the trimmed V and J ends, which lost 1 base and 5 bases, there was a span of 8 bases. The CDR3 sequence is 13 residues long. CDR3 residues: CASSLVYSETQYF. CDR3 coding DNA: TGTGCCAGCAGCTTAGTCTATTCCGAGACCCAGTACTTC.

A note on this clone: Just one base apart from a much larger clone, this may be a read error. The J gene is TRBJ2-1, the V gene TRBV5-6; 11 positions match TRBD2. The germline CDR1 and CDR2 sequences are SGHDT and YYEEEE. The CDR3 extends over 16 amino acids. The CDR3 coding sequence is TGTGCCAGCAGCCGGACTAGCGGGCGCTCCTACGATGAGCAGTTCTTC. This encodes CASSRTSGRSYDEQFF.

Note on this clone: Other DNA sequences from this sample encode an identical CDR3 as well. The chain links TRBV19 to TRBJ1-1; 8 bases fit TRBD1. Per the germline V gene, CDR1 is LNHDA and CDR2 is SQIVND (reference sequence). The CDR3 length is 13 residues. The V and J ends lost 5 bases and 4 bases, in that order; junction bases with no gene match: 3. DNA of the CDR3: TGTGCCAGTAGTCCAACAGGGGGCACTGAAGCTTTCTTT. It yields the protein CASSPTGGTEAFF.

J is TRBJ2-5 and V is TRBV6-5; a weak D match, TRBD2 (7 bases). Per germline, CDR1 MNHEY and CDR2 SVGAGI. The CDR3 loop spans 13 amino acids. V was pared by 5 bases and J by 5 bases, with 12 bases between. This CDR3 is CASSRTRGETQYF. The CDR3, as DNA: TGTGCCAGCAGTAGGACTAGGGGGGAGACCCAGTACTTC.

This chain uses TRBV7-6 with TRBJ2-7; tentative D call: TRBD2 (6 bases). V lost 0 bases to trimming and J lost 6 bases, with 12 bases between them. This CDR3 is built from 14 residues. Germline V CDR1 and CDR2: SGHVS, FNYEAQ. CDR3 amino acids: CASSLAVRGTEQYF. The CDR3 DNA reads TGTGCCAGCAGCTTAGCAGTTCGGGGGACCGAGCAGTACTTC.

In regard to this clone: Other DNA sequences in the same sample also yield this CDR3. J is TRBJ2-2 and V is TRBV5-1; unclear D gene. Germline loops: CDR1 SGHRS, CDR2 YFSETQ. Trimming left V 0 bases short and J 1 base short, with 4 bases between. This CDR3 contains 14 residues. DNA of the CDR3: TGCGCCAGCAGCTTGGCCCAGAACACCGGGGAGCTGTTTTTT. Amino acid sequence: CASSLAQNTGELFF.

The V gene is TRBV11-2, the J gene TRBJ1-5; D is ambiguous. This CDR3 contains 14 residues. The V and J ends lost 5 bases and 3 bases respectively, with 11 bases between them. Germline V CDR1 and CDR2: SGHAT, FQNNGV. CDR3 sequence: CASSPGRNNQPQHF. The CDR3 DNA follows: TGTGCCAGCAGCCCGGGCCGAAACAATCAGCCCCAGCATTTT.

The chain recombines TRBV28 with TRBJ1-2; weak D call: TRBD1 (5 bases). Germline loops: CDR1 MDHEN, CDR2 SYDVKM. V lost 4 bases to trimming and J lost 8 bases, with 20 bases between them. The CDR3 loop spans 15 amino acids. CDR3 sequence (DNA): TGTGCCAGCAGTTCCCAACCGGGACCAGTTACGGGCTACACCTTC. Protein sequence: CASSSQPGPVTGYTF.

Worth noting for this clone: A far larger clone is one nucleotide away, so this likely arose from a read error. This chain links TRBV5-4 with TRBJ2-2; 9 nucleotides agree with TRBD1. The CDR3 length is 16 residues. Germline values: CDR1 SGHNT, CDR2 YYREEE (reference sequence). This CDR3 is CASSRGQGLNAGELFF. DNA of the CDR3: TGTGCCAGCAGCCGGGGACAGGGTTTGAACGCCGGGGAGCTGTTTTTT. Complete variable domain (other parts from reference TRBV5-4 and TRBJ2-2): ETGVTQSPTHLIKTRGQQVTLRCSSQSGHNTVSWYQQALGQGPQFIFQYYREEENGRGNFPPRFSGLQFPNYSSELNVNALELDDSALYLCASSRGQGLNAGELFFGEGSRLTVL.

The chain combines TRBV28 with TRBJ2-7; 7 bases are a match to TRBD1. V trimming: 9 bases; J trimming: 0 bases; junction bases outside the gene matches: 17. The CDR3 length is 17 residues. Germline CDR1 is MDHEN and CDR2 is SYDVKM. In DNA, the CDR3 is TGTGCCAGTCCCCCCCACCAAACAGGGGCCGTCTCCTACGAGCAGTACTTC. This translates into CASPPHQTGAVSYEQYF.

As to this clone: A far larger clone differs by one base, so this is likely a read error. CDR3 DNA: TGTGCCAGCAGCCATAACTGGGAGGGTGGACAGCCCCAGCATTTT. Its protein product is CASSHNWEGGQPQHF. This chain connects TRBV4-2 to TRBJ1-5; D is unclear. Looked up from germline, CDR1 is LGHNA and CDR2 is YNFKEQ. Trimming took off 3 bases at V and 7 bases at J, with 16 bases between the two ends. This CDR3 comprises 15 residues.